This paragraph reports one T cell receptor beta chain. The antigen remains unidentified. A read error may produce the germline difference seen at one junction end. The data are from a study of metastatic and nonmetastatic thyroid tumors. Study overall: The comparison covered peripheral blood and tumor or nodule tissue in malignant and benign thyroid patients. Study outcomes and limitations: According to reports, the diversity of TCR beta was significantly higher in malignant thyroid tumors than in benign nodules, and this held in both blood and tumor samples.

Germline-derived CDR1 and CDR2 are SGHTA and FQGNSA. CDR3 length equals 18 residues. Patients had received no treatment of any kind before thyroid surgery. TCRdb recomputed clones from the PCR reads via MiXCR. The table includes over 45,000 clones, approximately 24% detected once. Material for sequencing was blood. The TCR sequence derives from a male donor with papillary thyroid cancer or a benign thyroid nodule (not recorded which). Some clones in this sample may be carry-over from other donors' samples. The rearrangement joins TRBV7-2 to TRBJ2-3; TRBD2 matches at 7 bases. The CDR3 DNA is TGTGCCAGCATCTTAGCCCGGCGGGCTAGCGGTAGCACAGATACGCAGTATTTT. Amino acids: CASILARRASGSTDTQYF. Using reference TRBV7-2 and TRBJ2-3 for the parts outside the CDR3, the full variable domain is GAGVSQSPSNKVTEKGKDVELRCDPISGHTALYWYRQSLGQGLEFLIYFQGNSAPDKSGLPSDRFSAERTGGSVSTLTIQRTQQEDSAVYLCASILARRASGSTDTQYFGPGTRLTVL.